The TCR beta chain described here comes from a study of blood T cell repertoires in COVID-19. The overall study: COVID-19 samples, acute and convalescent, were from the United States, Italy and Spain. T cells, B-cell-depleted T cells, or PBMCs provided the cDNA or gDNA that served as material.

Original processing methods: Counts of nucleated cells, estimated from reference gene primer amplification, were obtained. Repertoires were generated with immunoSEQ multiplex PCR, while TCRdb's copy carries only in-frame clones and drops some. V, J and clone size are taken as reported in that table, and D and trimming were inferred from the DNA itself. This table holds 30,000 to 40,000 clones, roughly 86% found once. Per the germline V gene, CDR1 is SGHTA and CDR2 is FQGTGA. V lost 6 bases to trimming and J lost 5 bases; unmatched junction nucleotides: 3. The CDR3 is 14 residues long. Material: peripheral blood. The source is a man older than 75 with active or convalescent COVID-19. This chain connects TRBV7-3 to TRBJ2-1, with 11 positions matching TRBD2. The DNA of the CDR3 is TGTGCCAGCAGTTTAGCGGGAGGGGACAATGAGCAGTTCTTC. This encodes CASSLAGGDNEQFF.